The source of this T cell receptor beta chain is a study of OX40 agonist ivuxolimab in advanced cancers. Looking at the study overall: Ivuxolimab was a fully human IgG2 agonistic monoclonal antibody targeting the costimulatory receptor OX40 (CD134). Intravenous ivuxolimab was administered to patients every 2 weeks at six dose levels: 0.01, 0.1, 0.3, 1.5, 3 and 10 mg/kg. Of the approximately 50 dose-escalation patients, hepatocellular carcinoma was present in about 20, melanoma in approximately 15, renal cell carcinoma in 9 and head and neck cancer in 9. In the dose-escalation cohort, nearly 85% of patients were male, and the mean age was roughly 60 years with a range of roughly 23 to 90. Patients were allowed to have had prior anti-PD-1, anti-PD-L1 or anti-CTLA-4 therapy, and around two fifths of the dose-escalation patients had been treated with checkpoint inhibitors. Partial responses occurred in three dose-escalation patients, of whom one had hepatocellular carcinoma and two had cutaneous melanoma. The purpose of peripheral TCRbeta sequencing was to test whether ivuxolimab changed TCR sequence diversity and led to clonal T-cell expansion. The paper reports the monotherapy dose-escalation portion (N of about 50 patients) of the phase I ivuxolimab trial. Points the paper makes about the study in general: In partial responders in the 0.1-3.0 mg/kg groups, normalized peripheral clonal expansion was found to be among the lowest, especially among CD8+ T cells. The antigen specificity of the clonally expanded peripheral T cells was not determined. At doses from 0.1 to 3.0 mg/kg, clonal expansion was seen in both CD4+ and CD8+ blood T cells between baseline and week 6. After ivuxolimab, expanded clones were on average more numerous among CD8+ T cells than among CD4+ T cells. Low levels of normalized T-cell clonal expansion were also seen in some nonresponding patients.

Patients with a history of autoimmune disease or receiving systemic immunosuppression were excluded from the trial. Peripheral blood for TCR sequencing was collected from all dose cohorts at baseline, on cycle 4 day 1, and on cycle 7 day 1. Samples came from an open-label, multicenter, first-in-human phase I dose-escalation trial of ivuxolimab. Adults with locally advanced or metastatic head and neck squamous cell, hepatocellular, melanoma or renal cell carcinoma were enrolled in the trial. Before TCR sequencing, CD4+ T cells and CD8+ T cells were sorted from peripheral blood as separate populations. For sequencing of the TCRbeta CDR3 region, genomic DNA was extracted from the sorted cells. The immunoSEQ Assay was used to sequence the TCRbeta CDR3 regions. Sourced from immuneACCESS, this table was stored by TCRdb with only in-frame sequences that have V and J called. A share of the clones is absent; for the studies checked, an unresolved V gene accounts for under half, and the remainder has no known explanation. In all, the sample holds 50,000 to 70,000 clones, and 80% to 90% of those were seen once. The biggest ten clones account for over 2.5% of the sample.

In regard to this clone: Which antigen it targets is not known. No quality values exist for individual bases; no much larger clone is one base distant.

The sequenced sample was CD4+ or CD8+ T cells sorted from blood, obtained in a trial of the OX40 agonist ivuxolimab. This receptor was taken from an adult with an advanced solid tumor such as melanoma, head and neck, liver or kidney cancer.

The bases read TGTGCCAGCATTGACAGGGGGCGTGGGACCCAGTACTTC. This gives the protein CASIDRGRGTQYF. The rearranged segments are TRBV6-6 and TRBJ2-5; TRBD1 aligns with 10 central bases. Via the germline V gene (reference sequence), CDR1 is MNHNY and CDR2 SVGAGI. The CDR3 spans 13 residues, from the cysteine through the phenylalanine. Only CDR3 DNA remains: 39 bases, in frame from the first base. V is pruned by 7 bases and J by 7 bases, leaving 6 bases of the junction without a gene match.